The TCR beta chain described here comes from a study of blood T cell repertoires in COVID-19. Overall study context: Material from acute and convalescent COVID-19 was sourced from the United States, Italy and Spain. In each case, the material was cDNA or gDNA derived from T cells, B-cell-depleted T cells, or PBMCs.

Authors' data handling: Amplification from reference gene primers served as the basis for estimated nucleated cell counts. Assay used: immunoSEQ multiplex PCR; TCRdb lists only in-frame clones, some missing. V, J and clone size were drawn from that table, and D and trimming were deduced from the DNA. The sample has approximately 300,000 clones, around 83% seen once; the top ten hold 1% to 1.5%. Trimming cost V 7 bases and J 2 bases; bases outside gene matches: 5. This CDR3 region has 14 residues. CDR1 SGHRS and CDR2 YFSETQ come from the germline V gene. The rearrangement links TRBV5-1 to TRBJ2-2; 7 bases are shared with TRBD1. Sequenced: peripheral blood. The TCR comes from a woman between 45 and 65 years old with acute or convalescent COVID-19. This chain's CDR3 is CASSRDSNTGELFF. As DNA, the CDR3 is TGCGCCAGCTCACGGGACAGCAACACCGGGGAGCTGTTTTTT.